This TCR beta chain was documented in a study of blood T cell repertoires in COVID-19. About the study: Acute-phase and convalescent COVID-19 samples originated in the United States, Italy and Spain. In each case, the material was cDNA or gDNA derived from T cells, B-cell-depleted T cells, or PBMCs.

Methods used by the authors: Amplification of reference gene primers provided the estimated nucleated cell counts. The repertoire was sequenced with immunoSEQ multiplex PCR; TCRdb's copy has only in-frame clones and lacks some. The V and J calls and clone size come from that table; D and trimming were worked out from the DNA. The sample yields around 200,000 clones, 85% to 90% seen once. Germline V gene sequence: CDR1 PRHDT, CDR2 FYEKMQ (reference sequence). The CDR3 contains 23 residues. V lost 4 bases, J lost 0 bases, and 35 bases lay in between. The J gene is TRBJ2-3, the V gene TRBV13, with a possible D match to TRBD2 (5 bases). The clonotype comes from a man between 65 and 85 years old with active or convalescent COVID-19. Source material: peripheral blood. The CDR3 reads CASSSLLNPNNKGPGESTDTQYF. Written as DNA, the CDR3 is TGTGCCAGCAGCTCCCTCCTGAACCCGAATAATAAAGGACCTGGGGAGAGCACAGATACGCAGTATTTT.